Below, 28 T cell receptor beta chains from the same sample are listed, as sequenced in a study of shared clonotypes between healthy human individuals. The assay was immunoSEQ multiplex PCR, and TCRdb's table has in-frame clones only and misses some. The repertoire consists of around 1.6 million clones, with 95% to 99% occurring once and the leading ten covering roughly 0.45%. Sequencing was done on a sample of naive CD4+ T cells sorted from blood. Subset reported: CD45RA+ positively selected. All receptors derive from a man aged 30-40 years in good health.

The genes are TRBV28 and TRBJ1-1, with D maybe TRBD1 (5 bases). The length of the CDR3 is 14 residues. V shed 5 bases and J shed 6 bases, with 16 bases lying between them. The germline CDR1 and CDR2 sequences are MDHEN and SYDVKM. CDR3 region: CASSPPGGASEAFF. CDR3 bases: TGTGCCAGCAGTCCCCCGGGAGGGGCGTCTGAAGCTTTCTTT.

This chain connects TRBV27 to TRBJ2-3; D is ambiguous. V shed 6 bases and J shed 1 base, with 8 bases lying between them. The germline CDR1 and CDR2 sequences are MNHEY and SMNVEV (reference sequence). The CDR3 runs to 13 residues. CDR3 in amino acids: CASSSWGTDTQYF. The DNA of the CDR3 is TGTGCCAGCAGCTCATGGGGCACAGATACGCAGTATTTT.

The rearrangement links TRBV19 to TRBJ2-7; D might be TRBD2 (7 bases). Germline V gene data show CDR1 as LNHDA and CDR2 as SQIVND (reference sequence). V was trimmed by 5 bases and J by 2 bases, leaving 10 bases between them. CDR3 size: 13 residues. The CDR3 spells CASSGRDTYEQYF. In nucleotides, the CDR3 is TGTGCCAGTAGTGGGAGGGACACCTACGAGCAGTACTTC.

On this clone: At one boundary the junction diverges from the germline segment, which might be a read error. Written as DNA, the CDR3 is TGTGCCAGCAGTTTCCCCTCCGGGAAGCTGTTTTTT. Translation gives CASSFPSGKLFF. The chain uses TRBV6-5 and TRBJ2-2, with a tentative D call TRBD2 (5 bases). The CDR3 is 12 residues long. Germline V lookup: CDR1 MNHEY, CDR2 SVGAGI.

J is TRBJ2-7 and V is TRBV5-1; a possible D gene is TRBD1 (6 bases). V lost 3 bases, J lost 2 bases, and 18 bases lay in between. The CDR3 loop spans 16 amino acids. Germline lookup yields CDR1 SGHRS and CDR2 YFSETQ. CDR3 bases: TGCGCCAGCAGCTGGGAACAGGGTACTGAGGCCTACGAGCAGTACTTC. This sequence encodes CASSWEQGTEAYEQYF.

The V and J genes are TRBV9 and TRBJ2-1; 7 positions agree with TRBD1. The V gene's germline CDR1 is SGDLS and CDR2 YYNGEE. Unmatched junction bases numbered 5, after V lost 4 bases and J lost 4 bases. CDR3 length equals 14 residues. As DNA, the CDR3 is TGTGCCAGCAGCCTTACAGGGGCGTACAATGAGCAGTTCTTC. Protein sequence: CASSLTGAYNEQFF.

The J gene is TRBJ2-7, the V gene TRBV7-2; 10 positions agree with TRBD2. This CDR3 spans 15 amino acids. Germline V gene data show CDR1 as SGHTA and CDR2 as FQGNSA. Losses at the gene ends were 5 bases for V and 4 bases for J; bases not matched to a gene: 8. The chain's CDR3 is CASSREVAGGYEQYF. CDR3 in DNA: TGTGCCAGCAGCCGAGAGGTAGCGGGAGGTTACGAGCAGTACTTC.

Worth noting for this clone: Other DNA sequences within the sample encode an identical CDR3. This chain uses TRBV19 with TRBJ2-7; TRBD1 matches 7 bases. Germline V gene lookup returns CDR1 LNHDA and CDR2 SQIVND (reference sequence). Trimming took 3 bases from V and 1 from J; bases not matched to a gene: 6. The CDR3 contains 15 residues. This CDR3 reads CASSIGTERSYEQYF. The CDR3 DNA follows: TGTGCCAGTAGTATTGGGACAGAAAGATCCTACGAGCAGTACTTC.

A single count supports this clone. V usage is TRBV9 and J usage is TRBJ2-7, with D perhaps assigned TRBD1 or TRBD2 (5 bases each). V was trimmed by 0 bases and J by 6 bases, leaving 10 bases between them. Per germline, CDR1 SGDLS and CDR2 YYNGEE. The CDR3 is 13 amino acids. The CDR3 here is CASSVVGGVEQYF. For the CDR3, the DNA is TGTGCCAGCAGCGTAGTTGGGGGAGTCGAGCAGTACTTC.

A single count supports this clone. The identical CDR3 is also encoded by other nucleotide sequences in the sample. The rearrangement uses TRBV18 and TRBJ2-1, with 9 bases identical to TRBD2. This CDR3 is built from 14 residues. J gave up 7 bases and V 3 bases, and 4 bases lay outside the gene matches. Germline CDR1 and CDR2: KGHSH and LQKENI. CDR3 sequence: CASSPSGSGNEQFF. CDR3 sequence (DNA): TGTGCCAGCTCACCTAGCGGGAGCGGGAATGAGCAGTTCTTC.

The chain is built from TRBV18 and TRBJ1-1; D gene ambiguous. The germline V gene encodes CDR1 KGHSH and CDR2 LQKENI. V was shortened by 0 bases and J by 5 bases, with 16 bases between the two germline ends. The CDR3 is made up of 16 amino acids. The CDR3 spells CASSPPVPGVGTEAFF. CDR3 in DNA: TGTGCCAGCTCACCACCGGTTCCTGGGGTGGGGACTGAAGCTTTCTTT.

The chain employs TRBV5-1 and TRBJ2-7, with 9 bases identical to TRBD1. V shed 4 bases, J shed 4 bases, and the junction held 9 bases outside the gene matches. The CDR3 consists of 15 residues. Germline V gives CDR1 SGHRS, CDR2 YFSETQ. Written as DNA, the CDR3 is TGCGCCAGCAGCACCGGACAGGGGTCGCAATACGAGCAGTACTTC. Its translation is CASSTGQGSQYEQYF.

This clone was found a few times. The chain joins TRBV7-9 to TRBJ1-3; possibly TRBD1 for D (5 bases). There are 14 residues in the CDR3. Trimming left V 5 bases short and J 3 bases short, with 11 bases between. CDR1 and CDR2 from the germline V gene are SEHNR and FQNEAQ (reference sequence). Here the CDR3 reads CASSRDYRGNTIYF. The CDR3, as DNA: TGTGCCAGCAGCCGGGACTATCGTGGAAACACCATATATTTT. Drawing the rest from reference TRBV7-9 and TRBJ1-3, the complete variable domain is DTGVSQNPRHKITKRGQNVTFRCDPISEHNRLYWYRQTLGQGPEFLTYFQNEAQLEKSRLLSDRFSAERPKGSFSTLEIQRTEQGDSAMYLCASSRDYRGNTIYFGEGSWLTVV.

The chain has TRBV21-1 and TRBJ1-4. TRBV21-1 is shown as a pseudogene. The CDR3 length is 22 residues. The DNA for the CDR3 is TGTGCCAGCAGCAAAGACGGGGGAAGGGACCCAAAGAAGAACGCAACTAATGAAAAACTGTTTTTT. Its translation is CASSKDGGRDPKKNATNEKLFF.

The rearrangement joins TRBV7-9 to TRBJ2-3, with no clear D. Germline V gives CDR1 SEHNR, CDR2 FQNEAQ (reference sequence). V was clipped by 3 bases and J by 6 bases, with 7 bases between them. This CDR3 comprises 12 residues. The CDR3 sequence is CASSFSEDTQYF. The CDR3 DNA reads as TGTGCCAGCAGCTTCTCGGAGGATACGCAGTATTTT.

The J gene is TRBJ2-2, the V gene TRBV5-1, with TRBD1 matching 8 bases. Losses at the gene ends were 2 bases for V and 5 bases for J; bases not matched to a gene: 5. Germline V gives CDR1 SGHRS, CDR2 YFSETQ. The CDR3 runs to 15 residues. CDR3 nucleotide sequence: TGCGCCAGCAGCTTCACGCAGGGGGCTACCGGGGAGCTGTTTTTT. It is translated as CASSFTQGATGELFF. Combining the CDR3 with reference TRBV5-1 and TRBJ2-2 gives the whole variable domain KAGVTQTPRYLIKTRGQQVTLSCSPISGHRSVSWYQQTPGQGLQFLFEYFSETQRNKGNFPGRFSGRQFSNSRSEMNVSTLELGDSALYLCASSFTQGATGELFFGEGSRLTVL.

V usage is TRBV6-6 and J usage is TRBJ1-1, with 8 bases identical to TRBD1. The ends lost 6 bases at V and 0 bases at J; junction bases unmatched: 9. This CDR3 has 16 amino acids. Germline V lookup: CDR1 MNHNY, CDR2 SVGAGI (reference sequence). The CDR3 protein is CASRGAGGGMNTEAFF. In nucleotides, the CDR3 is TGTGCCAGCAGAGGGGCAGGGGGCGGGATGAACACTGAAGCTTTCTTT.

This chain joins TRBV9 and TRBJ1-2; 10 positions match TRBD1. Germline V gene lookup returns CDR1 SGDLS and CDR2 YYNGEE. This CDR3 comprises 18 residues. The junction had 12 bases not matched to a gene; V was cut back by 0 bases and J by 4 bases. In DNA form, the CDR3 reads TGTGCCAGCAGCGTAGTAAGGGACAGGGGCCCGAGTCGCTATGGCTACACCTTC. This codes for CASSVVRDRGPSRYGYTF.

On this clone itself: The CDR3 end shows no conserved phenylalanine or tryptophan, and so a read error is likely. The DNA is left out, because the CDR3 cannot be placed on it with certainty; the CDR3 is given as TCRdb lists it. The V and J genes are TRBV5-6 and TRBJ2-7; the table names TRBD2, a call not compared with the DNA. Per germline, CDR1 SGHDT and CDR2 YYEEEE. The CDR3 adds up to 8 amino acids, both ends counted. This CDR3 is CASSPALL.

The J gene is TRBJ2-1, the V gene TRBV10-2, with D uncertain. The germline V gene encodes CDR1 WSHSY and CDR2 SAAADI. V lost 4 bases to trimming and J lost 6 bases, with 10 bases between them. CDR3 length: 13 amino acids. For the CDR3, the DNA is TGCGCCAGCAGTGGACCCTGGGGCAATGAGCAGTTCTTC. It is translated as CASSGPWGNEQFF.

The chain has TRBV5-1 and TRBJ1-2, with D possibly matching TRBD1 (6 bases). V lost 4 bases, J lost 6 bases, and 16 bases lay in between. In germline, CDR1 is SGHRS, CDR2 YFSETQ. CDR3 size: 14 residues. CDR3 bases: TGCGCCAGCAGCAAGGGGGACGGGTCGGATGGCTACACCTTC. This translates into CASSKGDGSDGYTF.

V gene TRBV7-3 combines with J gene TRBJ1-4, with D perhaps matching TRBD1 (5 bases). In germline, CDR1 is SGHTA, CDR2 FQGTGA. Trimming took off 2 bases at V and 7 bases at J, with 11 bases between the two ends. The CDR3 is 14 amino acids. DNA for the CDR3: TGTGCCAGCAGCTTACTAGGGGCAGCTGAAAAACTGTTTTTT. Translated, it gives CASSLLGAAEKLFF.

This rearrangement joins TRBV7-6 to TRBJ2-1, with a possible D match to TRBD2 (6 bases). The CDR3 contains 15 residues. The V end was cut by 2 bases, the J end by 3 bases, with 11 bases between. The germline V gene encodes CDR1 SGHVS and CDR2 FNYEAQ. The CDR3 loop reads CASSLTWRDYNEQFF. CDR3 DNA: TGTGCCAGCAGCTTAACCTGGCGGGACTACAATGAGCAGTTCTTC.

The J gene is TRBJ2-5, the V gene TRBV29-1; 8 nucleotides align to TRBD2. V was pared by 8 bases and J by 4 bases, with 3 bases of the junction left unmatched. The CDR3 runs to 11 residues. Germline-derived CDR1 and CDR2 are SQVTM and ANQGSEA. CDR3 bases: TGCAGCTTTACTAGCGGAGAGACCCAGTACTTC. The encoded protein is CSFTSGETQYF.

The rearrangement links TRBV15 to TRBJ2-7; possibly TRBD1 for D (5 bases). Trimming shortened V by 3 bases and J by 5 bases, and 17 bases separated the two germline ends. Germline CDR1 and CDR2: LNHNV and YYDKDF (reference sequence). The CDR3 extends over 15 amino acids. This CDR3 reads CATSRPQASAHEQYF. CDR3 nucleotide sequence: TGTGCCACCAGCAGGCCACAGGCTTCGGCCCACGAGCAGTACTTC.

The count of this clone is one. This CDR3 reads CARSSHHRLNEQFF. The CDR3 DNA follows: TGTGCCAGAAGCTCCCACCATAGATTAAATGAGCAGTTCTTC. The chain carries TRBV7-5 and TRBJ2-1; the table's D call, TRBD2, was not checked against the DNA. TRBV7-5 is termed a pseudogene. This CDR3 has 14 amino acids.

The chain joins TRBV28 to TRBJ2-7, with TRBD2 matching 9 bases. The germline CDR1 and CDR2 sequences are MDHEN and SYDVKM. The junction had 9 bases not matched to a gene; V was cut back by 5 bases and J by 1 base. The CDR3 loop spans 16 amino acids. The CDR3 reads CASSPPGAGGSYEQYF. In nucleotides, the CDR3 is TGTGCCAGCAGTCCCCCAGGAGCGGGAGGATCCTACGAGCAGTACTTC.

The CDR3 DNA is TGTGCCAGCCACTATCCGCGGACCGGGGAGCTGTTTTTT. Translating gives CASHYPRTGELFF. The J gene is TRBJ2-2, the V gene TRBV6-1; D remains ambiguous. This CDR3 region has 13 residues. CDR1 and CDR2 from the germline V gene are MNHNS and SASEGT. V lost 8 bases to trimming and J lost 5 bases, with 12 bases between them.